There are a few counts of the clone carrying this T cell receptor beta chain. Its antigen is undetermined. This record belongs to a study of identical twins. Study results and caveats: Fewer insertions were carried by abundant cord blood beta clonotypes, but none was seen in memory repertoires. Among monozygotic twins, out-of-frame TCR alpha sharing exceeded what models predicted. Researchers caution that invariant MAIT and iNKT cells could partly confound zero-insertion analyses.

TCRdb ran MiXCR on the 5' RACE reads and lists one entry per CDR3 protein. This sample has a few hundred thousand distinct CDR3 sequences, with about 9% found just once. The CDR3 extends over 15 amino acids. Germline values: CDR1 ENHRY, CDR2 SYGVKD. V was cut by 4 bases and J by 0 bases, with 11 bases left in between. The sample was also linked to a second study, of yellow fever vaccine responses in identical twins. According to that study: Twins' vaccine T cell response reportedly gave the appearance of partial convergence and partial personalization.

Input material: CD8+ T cells sorted from blood. The clonotype originates from a woman aged 18 to 35 in good health. The rearrangement joins TRBV10-3 to TRBJ2-3; weak D call: TRBD2 (6 bases). CDR3: CAISVDYSSTDTQYF. Written as DNA, the CDR3 is TGTGCCATCAGTGTGGACTATTCTAGCACAGATACGCAGTATTTT.